The sample holds a few counts of the clone carrying this TCR beta chain. There are 15 residues in the CDR3. V lost 6 bases and J lost 1; bases outside the gene matches: 9. Germline V gives CDR1 SQVTM, CDR2 ANQGSEA. Unique molecular identifiers featured in how the TCRbeta library was prepared. TCRdb analysed the PCR reads with MiXCR anew, one entry per CDR3 protein. The top ten hold roughly 2.5% of the sample, which has roughly 500,000 distinct CDR3 sequences, approximately 29% seen once. The record originates from a study of T-cell reconstitution after alpha-beta-depleted transplantation in children. This TCR was sampled from a human donor who donated a stem cell graft to a child with aplastic anemia. This material consisted of PBMCs from the stem cell graft donor, taken from the stem cell graft. J is TRBJ1-3 and V is TRBV29-1; TRBD1 matches at 7 bases. The CDR3 region is CSVQPPGQSGNTIYF. The CDR3, as DNA: TGCAGCGTCCAGCCCCCGGGACAGTCTGGAAACACCATATATTTT.